This entry concerns a single T cell receptor beta chain. Antigen unknown. This CDR3 is 16 amino acids long. Between the trimmed V and J ends, which lost 0 bases and 7 bases, there was a span of 18 bases. From germline, CDR1 is LNHDA and CDR2 SQIVND (reference sequence). The sample comes from a study of T cell responses to AZD1222 COVID-19 vaccine. Study as a whole: Second-dose recipients at about 4 or about 12 weeks were treated as one pooled group. Study outcomes and limitations: Elevations in Spike-specific TCR breadth and depth followed administration of two AZD1222 doses. At baseline, just a handful of AZD1222 recipients tested seropositive. Most donors were white British, females outnumbered males, and clonal diversity was possibly underestimated.

Generated by immunoSEQ multiplex PCR, the TCRdb table keeps only in-frame clones and is missing some. The sample comprises 90,000 to 150,000 clones, approximately 85% of which are singletons, and 9% to 9.5% rests with the top ten. This specimen was peripheral blood, taken on day 0 of AZD1222 vaccination. The chain combines TRBV19 with TRBJ1-2; perhaps TRBD1 as D (6 bases). The TCR originated in an adult in good health. DNA of the CDR3: TGTGCCAGTAGTATAGATCTATGGGGGACACCTGGTGGCTACACCTTC. Encoded protein: CASSIDLWGTPGGYTF.